The 16 T cell receptor beta chains in this list originate from one sample, sequenced in a study of blood T cell repertoires in COVID-19. Here immunoSEQ multiplex PCR was the method, and the copy in TCRdb shows in-frame clones only, minus some. The table records approximately 190,000 clones, about 80% of them present only once. The sequenced material came from peripheral blood. The origin of the receptors is a man aged 55 to 69 with acute or convalescent COVID-19.

This clone was seen a single time. The chain has TRBV19 and TRBJ2-4; 9 nucleotides line up with TRBD1. Germline V CDR1 and CDR2: LNHDA, SQIVND (reference sequence). The V and J ends lost 6 bases and 3 bases, in that order; junction bases with no gene match: 9. The CDR3 loop spans 16 amino acids. The CDR3 spells CASSPDGQGFKNIQYF. CDR3 nucleotide sequence: TGTGCCAGTAGCCCCGACGGACAGGGGTTCAAAAACATTCAGTACTTC.

J is TRBJ1-2 and V is TRBV3-1 (or the pseudogene TRBV3-2); D is perhaps TRBD1 (6 bases). Germline lookup yields CDR1 LGHDT and CDR2 YNNKEL (reference sequence). CDR3 length: 14 amino acids. The germline V and J ends were trimmed by 2 bases and 6 bases, with 13 bases remaining between them. CDR3 DNA sequence: TGTGCCAGCAGCCAACTGAACAGGGTGGATGGCTACACCTTC. Residues: CASSQLNRVDGYTF.

The chain combines TRBV5-6 with TRBJ1-4, with 9 bases lining up with TRBD1. Germline CDR1 is SGHDT and CDR2 is YYEEEE. Trimming at V came to 4 bases and at J to 7 bases, leaving 2 bases not matched to a gene. The CDR3 covers 13 residues. CDR3 nucleotide sequence: TGTGCCAGCAGCCCGACAGGGGGTGAAAAACTGTTTTTT. Its translation is CASSPTGGEKLFF.

In its sample, this clone was seen a few times. The chain recombines TRBV4-3 with TRBJ1-5; D not resolved. The length of the CDR3 is 17 residues. Germline CDR1 reads LGHNA; CDR2 reads YSLEER. V shed 2 bases and J shed 3 bases, with 17 bases lying between them. The CDR3 region has the DNA TGCGCCAGCAGCCAAAGGTTGGAAGCGCAACACAATCAGCCCCAGCATTTT. Protein: CASSQRLEAQHNQPQHF.

The chain employs TRBV5-5 and TRBJ2-7, with 10 bases matching TRBD1. V lost 1 base to trimming and J lost 4 bases; unmatched junction nucleotides: 5. The CDR3 spans 15 residues. CDR1 and CDR2 (germline): SGHKS, YYEKEE (reference sequence). CDR3 sequence reads: CASSLLDRGFYEQYF. In nucleotides, the CDR3 is TGTGCCAGCAGCTTGTTGGACAGGGGGTTTTACGAGCAGTACTTC.

This chain connects TRBV6-5 to TRBJ1-6; TRBD1 agrees at 9 bases. J lost 7 bases, V lost 6 bases, and 4 bases had no gene match. This CDR3 has 14 residues. Germline CDR1 and CDR2: MNHEY and SVGAGI. CDR3 nucleotide sequence: TGTGCCAGCAGGGGGACAGGGTCCAATTCACCCCTCCACTTT. Its translation is CASRGTGSNSPLHF.

V is TRBV9 and J is TRBJ2-1; no firm D call. Germline V gene sequence: CDR1 SGDLS, CDR2 YYNGEE. This CDR3 has 13 amino acids. Between the trimmed V and J ends, which lost 0 bases and 4 bases, there was a span of 5 bases. The CDR3 is CASSVADYNEQFF. The CDR3 nucleotides are TGTGCCAGCAGCGTAGCAGATTACAATGAGCAGTTCTTC.

This chain uses TRBV27 with TRBJ1-2; no reliable D call. V was trimmed by 4 bases and J by 6 bases, leaving 21 bases between them. Germline V gene data show CDR1 as MNHEY and CDR2 as SMNVEV (reference sequence). This CDR3 has 16 residues. CDR3: CASSSYGEQASNGYTF. The CDR3 DNA is TGTGCCAGCAGTTCTTACGGGGAACAAGCCTCGAATGGCTACACCTTC.

The gene calls are TRBV19 and TRBJ2-3, with TRBD2 identical over 8 bases. Germline V gives CDR1 LNHDA, CDR2 SQIVND (reference sequence). CDR3 length: 15 amino acids. With 4 bases clipped from V and 0 bases from J, the junction kept 3 bases outside the gene matches. The CDR3 protein is CASSKAGGSTDTQYF. In DNA form, the CDR3 reads TGTGCCAGTAGTAAGGCGGGGGGTAGCACAGATACGCAGTATTTT.

This rearrangement joins TRBV19 to TRBJ1-2; D might be TRBD1 (5 bases). The CDR3 runs to 14 residues. Germline CDR1 and CDR2: LNHDA and SQIVND (reference sequence). V lost 5 bases, J lost 2 bases, and 12 bases lay in between. The CDR3 here is CASSAKTENYGYTF. The CDR3 DNA follows: TGTGCCAGTAGTGCCAAGACAGAGAACTATGGCTACACCTTC.

This clone has just a few counts. The rearrangement joins TRBV29-1 to TRBJ1-1, with 10 bases lining up with TRBD1. Losses at the gene ends were 7 bases for V and 10 bases for J; bases not matched to a gene: 9. Germline V gives CDR1 SQVTM, CDR2 ANQGSEA. This CDR3 contains 12 residues. The CDR3: CSAETGTGVAFF. The CDR3 nucleotides read TGCAGCGCTGAGACAGGGACAGGGGTAGCTTTCTTT.

The rearrangement uses TRBV29-1 and TRBJ1-2; 7 nucleotides line up with TRBD1. The CDR3 covers 15 residues. CDR1 is SQVTM, CDR2 ANQGSEA, per germline. V lost 7 bases and J lost 0; bases outside the gene matches: 11. The CDR3 region has the DNA TGCAGCGCTCGAGACCGGACAGGTTCTAACTATGGCTACACCTTC. This codes for CSARDRTGSNYGYTF.

This clone has only one observation. Other DNA sequences of this sample code for an identical CDR3. The chain carries TRBV28 and TRBJ1-2, with D possibly being TRBD1 (5 bases). The ends were cut back, 2 bases at V and 4 bases at J, with 5 bases in the middle. Per the germline V gene, CDR1 is MDHEN and CDR2 is SYDVKM. The CDR3 is made up of 12 amino acids. The CDR3 region has the DNA TGTGCCAGCAGTTTACAGGGCTATGGCTACACCTTC. Protein: CASSLQGYGYTF.

The chain couples TRBV18 to TRBJ1-5, with D unresolved. Trimming left V 3 bases short and J 6 bases short, with 15 bases between. Germline CDR1 is KGHSH and CDR2 is LQKENI. The CDR3 sequence is 15 residues long. The DNA of the CDR3 is TGTGCCAGCTCACCGAATGCGGGCCCGGGTCAGCCCCAGCATTTT. This codes for CASSPNAGPGQPQHF. The entire variable domain, with the rest obtained from reference TRBV18 and TRBJ1-5, is as follows: NAGVMQNPRHLVRRRGQEARLRCSPMKGHSHVYWYRQLPEEGLKFMVYLQKENIIDESGMPKERFSAEFPKEGPSILRIQQVVRGDSAAYFCASSPNAGPGQPQHFGDGTRLSIL.

J is TRBJ2-7 and V is TRBV4-3; 8 bases map to TRBD1. This CDR3 is 13 amino acids long. Germline V gene sequence: CDR1 LGHNA, CDR2 YSLEER. The V gene end was trimmed by 0 bases and the J gene end by 10 bases; junction bases not matched to a gene: 5. This CDR3 is CASSQEFGQGQYF. CDR3 bases: TGCGCCAGCAGCCAAGAGTTCGGACAGGGACAGTACTTC.

The chain carries TRBV5-6 and TRBJ2-3; D is undetermined. Between the trimmed V and J ends, which lost 4 bases and 0 bases, there was a span of 18 bases. CDR3 size: 17 residues. CDR1 SGHDT and CDR2 YYEEEE come from the germline V gene. The chain's CDR3 is CASSPRVKPLSTDTQYF. In nucleotides, the CDR3 is TGTGCCAGCAGCCCCCGGGTCAAACCTTTAAGCACAGATACGCAGTATTTT.